This T cell receptor beta chain was captured by sequencing in a study of cytomegalovirus exposure and HLA in healthy donors. Overall study results and limits: An ancestry cluster, one associated with Asian ancestry, reportedly showed fewer N-insertions than the approximately 650-donor mean in a later analysis. A later analysis linked a missense variant in DCLRE1C to the trimming of TCR beta V and J genes. Investigators reported 164 TCR beta chains as tied to cytomegalovirus. Presence/absence analysis assumed near-uniform sequencing depth across donors.

This clone was seen just once. Antigen unknown. With 60 Vbeta and 13 Jbeta primers, the PCR was carried out. Using immunoSEQ multiplex PCR, the repertoire was profiled, and TCRdb retains in-frame clones only, with some absent. Of approximately 300,000 clones listed, 75% to 85% are singletons. This CDR3 is built from 13 residues. Per the germline V gene, CDR1 is SNHLY and CDR2 is FYNNEI. The ends were cut back, 4 bases at V and 1 base at J, with 6 bases in the middle. The sample consisted of PBMCs. The sequence derives from a girl aged 2 to 10 in good health and CMV-seronegative. The gene calls are TRBV2 and TRBJ2-3; D is perhaps TRBD2 (5 bases). In DNA form, the CDR3 reads TGTGCCAGCAGTGGGACTGGCACAGATACGCAGTATTTT. Its protein is CASSGTGTDTQYF.